A single T cell receptor (beta chain) is shown here with its context. The antigen is undetermined. This sample's time point: blood 2 weeks post-SBRT. Treatment noted: 15 Gy SBRT to primary tumor, nephrectomy 4 weeks later. Serial blood draws occurred at baseline and 2 and 4 weeks post-SBRT. This entry belongs to a study of radiation and T cells in renal cell carcinoma. Study-wide context: Nephrectomy followed 15 Gy stereotactic body radiation by 4 weeks. Study-wide results and caveats: From baseline, blood top tumor clonotypes peaked at 2 weeks post-radiation.

The assay was immunoSEQ multiplex PCR, and TCRdb's table has in-frame clones only and misses some. Among roughly 130,000 clones listed, roughly 91% were seen once. V gave up 1 base and J gave up 3 bases; unmatched junction bases: 7. Germline loops: CDR1 SGHNT, CDR2 YYREEE (reference sequence). The CDR3 has 16 amino acids. The sample was blood, taken from a patient whose treatment included radiotherapy and nephrectomy. The source of this sequence is an older woman with renal cell carcinoma. The chain links TRBV5-4 to TRBJ2-5; 9 bases agree with TRBD2. This chain's CDR3 is CASSLFSGGNKETQYF. The CDR3 DNA reads as TGTGCCAGCAGCTTGTTTAGCGGGGGAAATAAAGAGACCCAGTACTTC. Looking up the rest from reference TRBV5-4 and TRBJ2-5 gives the full variable domain: ETGVTQSPTHLIKTRGQQVTLRCSSQSGHNTVSWYQQALGQGPQFIFQYYREEENGRGNFPPRFSGLQFPNYSSELNVNALELDDSALYLCASSLFSGGNKETQYFGPGTRLLVL.